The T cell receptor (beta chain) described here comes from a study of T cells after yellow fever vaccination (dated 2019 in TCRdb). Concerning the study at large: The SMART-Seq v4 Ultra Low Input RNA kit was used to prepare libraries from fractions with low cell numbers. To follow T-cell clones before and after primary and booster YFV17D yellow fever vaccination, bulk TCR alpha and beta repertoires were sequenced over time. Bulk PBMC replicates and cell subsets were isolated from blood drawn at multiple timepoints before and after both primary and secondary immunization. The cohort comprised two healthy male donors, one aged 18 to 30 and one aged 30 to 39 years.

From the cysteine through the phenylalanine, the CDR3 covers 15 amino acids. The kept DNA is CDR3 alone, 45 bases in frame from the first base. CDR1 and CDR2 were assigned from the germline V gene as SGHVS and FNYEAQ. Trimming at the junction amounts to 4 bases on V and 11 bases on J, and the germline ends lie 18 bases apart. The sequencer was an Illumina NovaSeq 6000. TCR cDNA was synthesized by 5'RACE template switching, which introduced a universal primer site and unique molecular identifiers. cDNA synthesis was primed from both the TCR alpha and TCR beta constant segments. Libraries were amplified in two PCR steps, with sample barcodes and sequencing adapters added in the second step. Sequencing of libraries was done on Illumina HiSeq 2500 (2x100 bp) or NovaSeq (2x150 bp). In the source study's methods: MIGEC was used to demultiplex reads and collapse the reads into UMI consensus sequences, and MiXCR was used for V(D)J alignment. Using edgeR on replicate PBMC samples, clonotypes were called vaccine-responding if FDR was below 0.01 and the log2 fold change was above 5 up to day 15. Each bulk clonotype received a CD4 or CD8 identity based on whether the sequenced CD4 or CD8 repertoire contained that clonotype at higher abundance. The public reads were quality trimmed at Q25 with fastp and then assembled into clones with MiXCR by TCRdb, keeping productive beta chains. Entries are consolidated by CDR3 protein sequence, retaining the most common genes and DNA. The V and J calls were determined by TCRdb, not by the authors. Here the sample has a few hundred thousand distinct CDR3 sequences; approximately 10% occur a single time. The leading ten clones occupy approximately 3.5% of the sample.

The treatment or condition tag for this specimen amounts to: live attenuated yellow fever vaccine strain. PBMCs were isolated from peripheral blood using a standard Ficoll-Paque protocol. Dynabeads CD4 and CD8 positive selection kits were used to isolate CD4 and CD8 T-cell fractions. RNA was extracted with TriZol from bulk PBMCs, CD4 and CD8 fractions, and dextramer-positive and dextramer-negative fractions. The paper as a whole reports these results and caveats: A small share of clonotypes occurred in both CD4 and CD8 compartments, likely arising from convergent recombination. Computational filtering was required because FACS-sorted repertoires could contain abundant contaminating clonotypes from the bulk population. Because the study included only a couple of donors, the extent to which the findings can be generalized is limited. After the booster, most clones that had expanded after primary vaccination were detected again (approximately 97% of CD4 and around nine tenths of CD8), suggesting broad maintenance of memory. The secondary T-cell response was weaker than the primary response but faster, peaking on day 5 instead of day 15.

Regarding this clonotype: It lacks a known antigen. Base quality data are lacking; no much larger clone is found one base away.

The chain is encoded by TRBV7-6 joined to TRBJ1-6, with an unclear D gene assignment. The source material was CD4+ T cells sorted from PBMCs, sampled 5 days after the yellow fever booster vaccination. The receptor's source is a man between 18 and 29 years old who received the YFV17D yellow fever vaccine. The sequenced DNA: TGTGCCAGCAGCTCGTCGATCGTCGCCGGAGCACCCCTCCACTTT. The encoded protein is CASSSSIVAGAPLHF.